What follows is one T cell receptor beta chain and its context. Germline CDR1 reads LNHNV; CDR2 reads YYDKDF (reference sequence). The CDR3 contains 16 residues. Trimming took 0 bases from V and 1 from J; bases not matched to a gene: 3. This record belongs to a study of blood T cell repertoires in COVID-19. In the study overall: Collection of acute and convalescent COVID-19 samples took place in the United States, Italy and Spain.

Here immunoSEQ multiplex PCR was the method, and the copy in TCRdb shows in-frame clones only, minus some. This sample has over 55,000 clones, with 85% found just once. The sample comprised peripheral blood. The sequence was collected from a man over 45 with acute or convalescent COVID-19. The V call is TRBV15, the J call TRBJ2-3, with TRBD2 identical over 8 bases. The CDR3 nucleotides read TGTGCCACCAGCAGAGATGGGCGGGGGGGCACAGATACGCAGTATTTT. It is translated as CATSRDGRGGTDTQYF.